The present entry profiles one T cell receptor beta chain with its context. The antigen is not known. After constant-region reverse-primer amplification, full-length variable regions underwent semi-nested PCR with Nested Universal Primer A. MiXCR, applied by TCRdb to the 5' RACE reads, yields one record per CDR3 protein. The profile shows nearly 55,000 distinct CDR3 sequences, approximately 24% of them singletons. Study results and caveats: In terms of TCR gene usage, tumor memory CD4+ T cells clustered together with blood and lymph node memory CD4+ cells, as well as with lymph node naive CD4+ cells. The larger-cohort validation was restricted to a single TCR beta V-J rearrangement rather than whole repertoires.

CD25-based Treg depletion was applied to purified naive CD4+ T cells. CDR1 and CDR2 (germline): SGHRS, YFSETQ. The CDR3 runs to 14 residues. Trimming stripped 1 base from V and 7 bases from J, with 12 bases between. What was sequenced was tumor-infiltrating naive CD4+ T cells sorted from the breast tumor. The sample's subset: naive CD4+ T cells, CD4+CD45RA+CD25-. This rearrangement joins TRBV5-1 to TRBJ2-1; a weak D match, TRBD2 (6 bases). The sequence was collected from a female donor with breast cancer. The chain's CDR3 is CASSLTGGGNEQFF. The CDR3 DNA reads TGCGCCAGCAGCTTGACCGGAGGAGGGAATGAGCAGTTCTTC.